The clone carrying this T cell receptor beta chain was counted between two and nine times. The antigen is not known. The sample originates from a study of beta chain features in type 1 diabetes. Study results and caveats: Across all four CD4+ subsets, people with type 1 diabetes showed modestly shorter TCRB CDR3s.

The germline V gene encodes CDR1 ENHRY and CDR2 SYGVKD. The V gene end was trimmed by 10 bases and the J gene end by 6 bases; junction bases not matched to a gene: 10. The CDR3 has 13 residues. The isolated RNA, all of it, was reverse transcribed, so expressed TCRB transcripts were what got sequenced. Produced via immunoSEQ multiplex PCR; TCRdb's table is partial and in-frame only. Of 350,000 to 400,000 clones in the sample, around 12% were seen once. Sequencing input: naive CD4+ T cells from blood. The chain is built from TRBV10-3 and TRBJ1-2, with TRBD1 identical over 8 bases. The receptor comes from a woman younger than 30 with type 1 diabetes. CDR3 DNA: TGTGCCACCCAAAAAGACAGGGGCGATGGCTACACCTTC. Translation: CATQKDRGDGYTF.